Below, one T cell receptor (beta chain) is given with its context. Data came from immunoSEQ multiplex PCR; TCRdb stores just in-frame clones and leaves some out. The profile shows some 2,800 clones, about 89% of them singletons. This sample was taken from a study of T cell clonotyping in hematopoietic cell transplantation. This TCR came from a male patient between 55 and 70 years old who had an allogeneic stem cell transplant from a related donor, so the T cells may come from the graft donor. Some clones in this sample may be carry-over from other donors' samples. The sequencing here drew on PBMCs, taken at the time of graft-versus-host disease after allogeneic stem cell transplant.

The CDR3 spells CASSLSQGPTNEKLFF. CDR3 coding DNA: TGTGCCAGCAGCCTCTCTCAGGGACCGACTAATGAAAAACTGTTTTTT. The rearrangement joins TRBV9 to TRBJ1-4; a possible D gene is TRBD1 (5 bases). From germline, CDR1 is SGDLS and CDR2 YYNGEE. This CDR3 is built from 16 residues. V gave up 4 bases and J gave up 2 bases, with 15 bases separating them. The complete variable domain, with remaining parts taken from reference TRBV9 and TRBJ1-4, reads DSGVTQTPKHLITATGQRVTLRCSPRSGDLSVYWYQQSLDQGLQFLIQYYNGEERAKGNILERFSAQQFPDLHSELNLSSLELGDSALYFCASSLSQGPTNEKLFFGSGTQLSVL.